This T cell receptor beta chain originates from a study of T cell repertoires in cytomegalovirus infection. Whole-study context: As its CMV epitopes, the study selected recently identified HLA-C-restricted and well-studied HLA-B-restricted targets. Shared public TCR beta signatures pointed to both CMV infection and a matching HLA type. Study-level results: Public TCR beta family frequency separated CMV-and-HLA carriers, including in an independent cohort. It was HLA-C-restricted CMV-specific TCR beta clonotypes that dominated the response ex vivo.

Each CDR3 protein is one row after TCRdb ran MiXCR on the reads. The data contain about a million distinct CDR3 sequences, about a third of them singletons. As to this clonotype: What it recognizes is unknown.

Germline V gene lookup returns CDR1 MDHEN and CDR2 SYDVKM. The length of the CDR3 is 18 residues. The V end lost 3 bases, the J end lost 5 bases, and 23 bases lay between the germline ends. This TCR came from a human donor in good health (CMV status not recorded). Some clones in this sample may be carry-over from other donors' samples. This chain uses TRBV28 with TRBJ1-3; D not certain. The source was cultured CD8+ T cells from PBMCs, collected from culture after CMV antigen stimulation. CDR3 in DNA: TGTGCCAGCAGTTTGGGTTTTTATGATTGGAAAGATCGAAACACCATATATTTT. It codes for CASSLGFYDWKDRNTIYF.